These T cell receptor beta chains were read from a single sample in a study of regulatory T cells in long-lasting Graves disease. TCRdb processed the multiplex PCR reads anew with MiXCR; each CDR3 protein has one entry. This table holds 300,000 to 400,000 distinct CDR3 sequences, roughly a fifth found once. The material sequenced was peripheral blood mononuclear cells (PBMCs), taken when the disease was refractory, from a patient treated with antithyroid drugs. The receptor set was obtained from a female donor with Graves disease. Each CDR3 is given with its conserved first and last residue. Each record gives: V gene, clone size, J gene, D gene, CDR3 protein, CDR3 DNA. The D gene is left open where the match is weak. Expanded clones get a size class; other rows say once, few or many, or leave the size out.

TRBV12-3/TRBV12-4	many	TRBJ1-5	-	CASSFAGDQPQHF	TGTGCCAGCAGTTTCGCAGGGGATCAGCCCCAGCATTTT
TRBV9	few	TRBJ1-5	-	CASSETGVNQPQHF	TGTGCCAGCAGCGAAACGGGTGTGAATCAGCCCCAGCATTTT
TRBV20-1	few	TRBJ1-1	-	CSARLTGRTEAFF	TGCAGTGCTCGGCTTACAGGGAGAACTGAAGCTTTCTTT
TRBV7-2	many	TRBJ1-1	-	CASSSRDIGMAGAEAFF	TGTGCCAGCAGCTCGCGGGACATTGGTATGGCTGGCGCTGAAGCTTTCTTT
TRBV5-1	few	TRBJ1-2	-	CASSIGQTKVPYGYTF	TGCGCCAGCAGCATAGGACAGACAAAAGTCCCCTATGGCTACACCTTC
TRBV7-9	-	TRBJ2-5	-	CASSLALPAQETQYF	TGTGCCAGCAGCTTAGCATTGCCGGCCCAAGAGACCCAGTACTTC
TRBV20-1	few	TRBJ2-7	-	CSARDGGLTYEQYF	TGCAGTGCTAGAGATGGGGGGTTGACCTACGAGCAGTACTTC
TRBV3-1	many	TRBJ1-6	-	CASSQVQNSPLHF	TGTGCCAGCAGCCAAGTTCAGAATTCACCCCTCCACTTT
TRBV28	few	TRBJ2-6	TRBD2	CASSFGGRAFTGANVLTF	TGTGCCAGCAGTTTTGGGGGGAGGGCTTTTACCGGGGCCAACGTCCTGACTTTC
TRBV6-1	few	TRBJ1-5	TRBD1	CASRPGGAGNQPQHF	TGTGCCAGCAGACCAGGGGGCGCAGGCAATCAGCCCCAGCATTTT
TRBV24-1	-	TRBJ2-2	-	CATSDFPNTGELFF	TGTGCCACCAGTGATTTCCCGAACACCGGGGAGCTGTTTTTT
TRBV15	-	TRBJ2-4	TRBD1	CATSRFVGRTGRNIQYF	TGTGCCACCAGCAGATTCGTTGGCCGGACAGGGCGGAACATTCAGTACTTC
TRBV20-1	once	TRBJ1-5	-	CSAHSDSNQPQHF	TGCAGTGCCCATTCGGACAGCAATCAGCCCCAGCATTTT
TRBV7-8	many	TRBJ1-6	-	CASSNIRGRQSPLHF	TGTGCCAGCAGCAACATCAGGGGTCGCCAATCACCCCTCCACTTT
TRBV13	-	TRBJ1-6	-	CASSLGGADSPLHF	TGTGCCAGCAGCTTAGGGGGGGCCGATTCACCCCTCCACTTT
TRBV18	few	TRBJ2-6	-	CASSPVAGSGANVLTF	TGTGCCAGCTCACCCGTAGCTGGCTCTGGGGCCAACGTCCTGACTTTC
TRBV4-1	-	TRBJ2-7	TRBD2	CASSQQPGLVSYEQYF	TGCGCCAGCAGCCAACAACCGGGACTAGTTTCCTACGAGCAGTACTTC
TRBV7-9	few	TRBJ1-6	-	CASSLAVQRSPLHF	TGTGCCAGCAGCTTAGCGGTCCAACGTTCACCCCTCCACTTT
TRBV5-1	-	TRBJ2-2	-	CASSWARASNTGELFF	TGCGCCAGCAGCTGGGCTCGAGCGTCGAACACCGGGGAGCTGTTTTTT
TRBV5-6	-	TRBJ1-5	-	CASSLWTVISNQPQHF	TGTGCCAGCAGCCTTTGGACAGTTATTAGCAATCAGCCCCAGCATTTT
TRBV12-3/TRBV12-4	many	TRBJ2-5	TRBD2	CASSYSDRLAGGQETQYF	TGTGCCAGCAGTTACTCTGATCGACTAGCGGGGGGGCAGGAGACCCAGTACTTC
TRBV5-6	-	TRBJ1-3	-	CASTPPVVRNTIYF	TGTGCCAGCACCCCGCCGGTTGTGAGAAACACCATATATTTT
TRBV7-3	-	TRBJ2-3	-	CASSDDTDTQYF	TGTGCCAGCAGCGACGACACAGATACGCAGTATTTT
TRBV7-2	-	TRBJ2-5	TRBD2	CASSLEGTSDPETQYF	TGTGCCAGCAGCTTAGAGGGGACTAGCGATCCGGAGACCCAGTACTTC
TRBV7-9	-	TRBJ2-7	TRBD1	CASSLDRLSYEQYF	TGTGCCAGCAGTTTGGACAGGCTCTCCTACGAGCAGTACTTC
TRBV4-1	-	TRBJ2-4	-	CASSQVRTLANIQYF	TGCGCCAGCAGCCAAGTCAGGACGCTAGCGAACATTCAGTACTTC
TRBV6-1	few	TRBJ2-7	TRBD1	CASSAMPLDRLYF	TGTGCCAGCAGTGCGATGCCTCTGGACAGGTTGTACTTC
TRBV19	-	TRBJ1-5	-	CASSIGASWDQPQHF	TGTGCCAGTAGTATAGGGGCTTCATGGGATCAGCCCCAGCATTTT
TRBV12-3/TRBV12-4	many	TRBJ1-6	TRBD1	CASSLGQGGSPLHF	TGTGCCAGCAGTTTGGGACAGGGGGGTTCACCCCTCCACTTT
TRBV7-9	many	TRBJ2-7	TRBD1	CASSLVSGQESYEQYF	TGTGCCAGCAGCTTAGTCTCGGGACAGGAATCCTACGAGCAGTACTTC
TRBV3-1	-	TRBJ2-5	-	CASTQQGPSGETQYF	TGTGCCAGCACCCAACAGGGCCCGTCAGGTGAGACCCAGTACTTC
TRBV7-3	-	TRBJ2-1	-	CASSLTPGVGRGEDNEQFF	TGTGCCAGCAGCTTAACACCAGGGGTGGGCAGGGGAGAGGACAATGAGCAGTTCTTC
TRBV12-5	-	TRBJ1-5	TRBD1	CASGLTPGQGRYSNQPQHF	TGTGCTAGTGGTTTGACACCCGGACAGGGGCGTTATAGCAATCAGCCCCAGCATTTT
TRBV5-5	-	TRBJ1-2	-	CASSSSPFDDTQNYGYTF	TGTGCCAGCAGCTCCTCCCCCTTTGACGACACCCAGAACTATGGCTACACCTTC
TRBV28	-	TRBJ2-1	-	CASSSGDRYNEQFF	TGTGCCAGCAGTTCAGGGGACCGTTACAATGAGCAGTTCTTC
TRBV19	many	TRBJ1-1	-	CASSISARVGAFF	TGTGCCAGTAGTATATCGGCGCGTGTCGGTGCTTTCTTT
TRBV6-1	few	TRBJ1-2	-	CASLPPGSYGYTF	TGTGCCAGTTTACCCCCTGGCAGCTATGGCTACACCTTC
TRBV5-6	many	TRBJ2-7	TRBD1	CASSLGDRGFYEQYF	TGTGCCAGCAGCTTGGGGGACAGGGGATTCTACGAGCAGTACTTC
TRBV20-1	few	TRBJ2-2	TRBD2	CSARVAGVNTGELFF	TGCAGTGCTAGAGTGGCGGGAGTAAACACCGGGGAGCTGTTTTTT
TRBV20-1	-	TRBJ1-4	TRBD1	CSAPNRGTNEKLFF	TGCAGTGCCCCAAACAGGGGAACTAATGAAAAACTGTTTTTT
TRBV28	many	TRBJ1-1	TRBD1	CASTTVPLELTLSGTAVNTEAFF	TGTGCCAGCACTACCGTCCCCTTAGAACTTACGTTGTCCGGGACAGCGGTTAACACTGAAGCTTTCTTT
TRBV27	-	TRBJ2-1	-	CASRRTTGSPYNEQFF	TGTGCCAGCAGACGCACTACAGGGAGCCCCTACAATGAGCAGTTCTTC
TRBV28	many	TRBJ2-7	-	CASIPGSNYEQYF	TGTGCCAGCATCCCGGGGAGTAACTACGAGCAGTACTTC
TRBV10-2	-	TRBJ1-2	-	CASKAASYGYTF	TGCGCCAGCAAGGCGGCAAGCTATGGCTACACCTTC
TRBV2	many	TRBJ1-6	-	CASSESSPNSPLHF	TGTGCCAGCAGTGAATCCAGTCCAAATTCACCCCTCCACTTT
TRBV7-2	many	TRBJ2-5	-	CASSPGEGGTQYF	TGTGCCAGCAGCCCGGGAGAAGGGGGGACCCAGTACTTC
TRBV30	-	TRBJ2-4	-	CAWTPGASQSLNIQYF	TGTGCCTGGACCCCGGGGGCCTCCCAGAGCCTAAACATTCAGTACTTC
TRBV3-1	few	TRBJ1-2	TRBD1	CTSSPRDRGRYTF	TGTACCAGCAGCCCACGGGACAGGGGTCGCTACACCTTC
TRBV12-3/TRBV12-4	many	TRBJ2-4	TRBD1	CASSLADRVGIQYF	TGTGCCAGCAGTTTAGCCGACAGGGTAGGCATTCAGTACTTC
TRBV6-1	few	TRBJ2-2	TRBD1	CASSVGTAVPGELFF	TGTGCCAGCAGTGTGGGGACAGCCGTCCCCGGGGAGCTGTTTTTT
TRBV7-6	-	TRBJ2-5	-	CASSLDWGQETQYF	TGTGCCAGCAGCTTAGACTGGGGCCAAGAGACCCAGTACTTC
TRBV12-3/TRBV12-4	-	TRBJ2-7	-	CASSWRQGPYEQYF	TGTGCCAGCAGTTGGAGGCAGGGCCCCTACGAGCAGTACTTC
TRBV6-1	many	TRBJ2-7	-	CASRIQELSYEQYF	TGTGCCAGCAGGATTCAAGAACTCTCCTACGAGCAGTACTTC